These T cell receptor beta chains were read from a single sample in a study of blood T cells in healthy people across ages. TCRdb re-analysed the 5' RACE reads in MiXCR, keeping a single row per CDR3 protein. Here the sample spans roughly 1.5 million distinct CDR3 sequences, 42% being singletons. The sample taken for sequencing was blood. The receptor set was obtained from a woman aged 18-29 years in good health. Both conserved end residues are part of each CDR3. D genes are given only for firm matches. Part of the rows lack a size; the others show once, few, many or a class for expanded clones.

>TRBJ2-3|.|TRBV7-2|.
TGTGCCAGCAGCTTAGTCTGGGGTAGCACAGATACGCAGTATTTT
CASSLVWGSTDTQYF
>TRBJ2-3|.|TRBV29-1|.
TGCAGCGTGACCCCTGGTACGCAGTATTTT
CSVTPGTQYF
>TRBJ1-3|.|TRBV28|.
TGTGCCAGCAGTCTGGGGACGAGACGCTCTGGAAACACCATATATTTT
CASSLGTRRSGNTIYF
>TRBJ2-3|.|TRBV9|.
TGTGCCAGCAGCGTAGAATTTTCGATATCCACAGATACGCAGTATTTT
CASSVEFSISTDTQYF
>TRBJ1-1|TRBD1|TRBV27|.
TGTGCCAGCAGTTTATTACTGGGACAGGGGGTTAATGAAGCTTTCTTT
CASSLLLGQGVNEAFF
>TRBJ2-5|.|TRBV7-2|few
TGTGCCAGCAGCTTAGCGTCAGCTCAAGAGACCCAGTACTTC
CASSLASAQETQYF
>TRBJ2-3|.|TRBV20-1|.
TGCAGTGCTAAGAAAGATACGCAGTATTTT
CSAKKDTQYF
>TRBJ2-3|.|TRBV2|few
TGTGCCAGCAGTCCGACAGCACCCACAGATACGCAGTATTTT
CASSPTAPTDTQYF
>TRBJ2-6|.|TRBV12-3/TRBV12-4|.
TGTGCCAGCAATCAAGACCGCCGTGTGGGGGCTAGAACCAACGTCCTGACTTTC
CASNQDRRVGARTNVLTF
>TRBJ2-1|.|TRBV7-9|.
TGTGCCAGCAGCCGGCGGCGGGGATACAACAATGAGCAGTTCTTC
CASSRRRGYNNEQFF
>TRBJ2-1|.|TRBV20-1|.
TGCAGTGCTCGAGATAATCCCTACAATGAGCAGTTCTTC
CSARDNPYNEQFF
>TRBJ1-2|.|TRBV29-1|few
TGCAGCGCTCCTGGGACTGATGGCTACACCTTC
CSAPGTDGYTF
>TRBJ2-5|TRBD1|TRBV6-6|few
TGTGCCAGCAGTCTTGACAGGGCGGGGACCCAGTACTTC
CASSLDRAGTQYF
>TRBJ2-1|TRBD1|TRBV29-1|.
TGCAGCGTTGAGGTAGGGGACAGGCAATACAATGAGCAGTTCTTC
CSVEVGDRQYNEQFF
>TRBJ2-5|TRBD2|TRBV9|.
TGTGCCAGCAGCTTCCTGGGACTAGCAGAACAAGAGACCCAGTACTTC
CASSFLGLAEQETQYF
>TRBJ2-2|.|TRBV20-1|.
TGCAGTGCCGCGGAACGGGGGAACACCGGGGAGCTGTTTTTT
CSAAERGNTGELFF
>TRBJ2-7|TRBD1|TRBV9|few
TGTGCCAGCAGCGTAGAGGACAGGGCCCACGAGCAGTACTTC
CASSVEDRAHEQYF
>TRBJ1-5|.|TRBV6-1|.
TGTGCCAGCACCCTGGAGGAAAATCAGCCCCAGCATTTT
CASTLEENQPQHF
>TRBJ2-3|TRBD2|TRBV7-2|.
TGTGCCAGCAGCTCAAGACTAGCGGGGGGGCTTGTAGATACGCAGTATTTT
CASSSRLAGGLVDTQYF
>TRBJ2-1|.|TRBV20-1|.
TGCAGTGCTAGAGACGTCAGATCGAACTACAATGAGCAGTTCTTC
CSARDVRSNYNEQFF
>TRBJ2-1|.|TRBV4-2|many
TGTGCCAGCAGCGACAGGTCCTACAATGAGCAGTTCTTC
CASSDRSYNEQFF
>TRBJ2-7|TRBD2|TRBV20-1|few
TGCAGTGCTAGTGGGGGGGTTTCCGAGCAGTACTTC
CSASGGVSEQYF
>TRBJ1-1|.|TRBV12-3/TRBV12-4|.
TGTGCCAGCAGCCCGGGTACAGGGAGGGCTGAAGCTTTCTTT
CASSPGTGRAEAFF
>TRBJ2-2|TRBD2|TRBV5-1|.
TGCGCCAGCAGCCCCGTGGGGTTAGCGGGGACCTACACCGGGGAGCTGTTTTTT
CASSPVGLAGTYTGELFF
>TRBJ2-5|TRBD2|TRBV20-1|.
TGCAGTGCTAATCTAGCGGGGGGGCAGGGGACCCAGTACTTC
CSANLAGGQGTQYF
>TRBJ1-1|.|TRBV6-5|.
TGTGCCAGCAGTTACCTGGGGGATGTTTGGTCCAGGGGCACTGAAGCTTTCTTT
CASSYLGDVWSRGTEAFF
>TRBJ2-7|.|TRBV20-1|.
TGCAGTGCTGCAGTTAATCCTGGCTACGAGCAGTACTTC
CSAAVNPGYEQYF
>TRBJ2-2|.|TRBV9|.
TGTGCCAGCAGCGTAGGTGCCACCAGAAACACCGGGGAGCTGTTTTTT
CASSVGATRNTGELFF
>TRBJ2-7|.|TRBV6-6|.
TGTGCCAGCAGACACGACCCGGCGACCTACGAGCAGTACTTC
CASRHDPATYEQYF
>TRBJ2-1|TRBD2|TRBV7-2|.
TGTGCCAGCAGCCTCTATAGCGGGAGGGAGAATGAGCAGTTCTTC
CASSLYSGRENEQFF
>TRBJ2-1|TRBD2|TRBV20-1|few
TGCAGTGCTAGAGATAATACGGGAGGGTACTACAATGAGCAGTTCTTC
CSARDNTGGYYNEQFF
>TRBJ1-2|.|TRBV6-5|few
TGTGCCAGCAGTCCCTACCTCCGGGGTCACTATGGCTACACCTTC
CASSPYLRGHYGYTF
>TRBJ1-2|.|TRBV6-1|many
TGTGCCACCGGTACATATGGCTACACCTTC
CATGTYGYTF
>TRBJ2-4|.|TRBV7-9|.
TGTGCCAGCAGCTTAGGGATTTGGACAGAGGGCTTTATTCAGTACTTC
CASSLGIWTEGFIQYF
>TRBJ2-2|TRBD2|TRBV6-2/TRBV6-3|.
TGTGCCAGCAGTCAGACTAGCGGGAGAGGGTTGATCCGGACCGGGGAGCTGTTTTTT
CASSQTSGRGLIRTGELFF
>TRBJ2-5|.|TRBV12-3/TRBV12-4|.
TGTGCCAGCAGTTTATTGACATCGAAAGAGACCCAGTACTTC
CASSLLTSKETQYF
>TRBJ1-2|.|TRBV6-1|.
TGTGCCAGCAGTGACCCTAGACAGGAGATAAACTATGGCTACACCTTC
CASSDPRQEINYGYTF
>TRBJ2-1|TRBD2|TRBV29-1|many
TGCAGCGTTCCCACAGCGGGAGTATACAATGAGCAGTTCTTC
CSVPTAGVYNEQFF
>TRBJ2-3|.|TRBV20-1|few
TGCAGTGCCCAGGGCGGACGCACAGATACGCAGTATTTT
CSAQGGRTDTQYF
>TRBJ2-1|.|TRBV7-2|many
TGTGCCAGCAGCTTACGACTGGGCAATGAGCAGTTCTTC
CASSLRLGNEQFF
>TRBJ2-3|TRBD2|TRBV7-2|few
TGTGCCAGCAGCTTAACCCCTAGCGGGAGGGCAGATACGCAGTATTTT
CASSLTPSGRADTQYF
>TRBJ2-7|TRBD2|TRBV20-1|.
TGCAGTGCTAGAGATCGGGGGAGGGCCACTTACGAGCAGTACTTC
CSARDRGRATYEQYF
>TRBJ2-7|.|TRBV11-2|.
TGTGCCAGCAGCTTAAATTCGGGGGAGATTTACAATGAGCAGTACTTC
CASSLNSGEIYNEQYF
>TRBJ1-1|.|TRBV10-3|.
TGTGCCATCAGTGAAGGACAGAGGGCCACTGAAGCTTTCTTT
CAISEGQRATEAFF
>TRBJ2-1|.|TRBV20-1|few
TGCAGTGCTACTCGGCGGCTGAGCTCCTACAATGAGCAGTTCTTC
CSATRRLSSYNEQFF
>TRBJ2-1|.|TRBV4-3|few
TGCGCCAGCAGCCAACGAGGGGGAGGCAATGAGCAGTTCTTC
CASSQRGGGNEQFF
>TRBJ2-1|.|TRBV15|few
TGTGCCACCAGCAGAGATATAACAGTAAATGAGCAGTTCTTC
CATSRDITVNEQFF
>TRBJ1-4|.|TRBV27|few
TGTGCCAGCAGGGACGGAACTAATGAAAAACTGTTTTTT
CASRDGTNEKLFF
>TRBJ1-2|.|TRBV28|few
TGTGCCAGCAGTTTAGAGACAGAAACGGTCGGCTACACCTTC
CASSLETETVGYTF
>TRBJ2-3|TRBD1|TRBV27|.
TGTGCCAGCAGTTACGACAGGGTACGCACAGATACGCAGTATTTT
CASSYDRVRTDTQYF
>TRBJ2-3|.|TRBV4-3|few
TGCGCCAGCAGCCAAGACCTGTCCCTTACAGATACGCAGTATTTT
CASSQDLSLTDTQYF
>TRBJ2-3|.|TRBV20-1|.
TGCAGTGCCCCCCGCTTTATGGCAGATACGCAGTATTTT
CSAPRFMADTQYF
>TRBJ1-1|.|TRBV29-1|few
TGCAGCGTTGAAAGGGTCACTGAAGCTTTCTTT
CSVERVTEAFF
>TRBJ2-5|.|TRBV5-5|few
TGTGCCAGCAGCTTTTATAGCGGCCAAGAGACCCAGTACTTC
CASSFYSGQETQYF
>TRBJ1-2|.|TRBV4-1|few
TGCGCCAGCAGCCAGGTACTGGGAAATTATGGCTACACCTTC
CASSQVLGNYGYTF
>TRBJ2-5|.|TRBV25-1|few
TGTGCCAGCAGTGAATATATGGGGGGCAGTGAGACCCAGTACTTC
CASSEYMGGSETQYF
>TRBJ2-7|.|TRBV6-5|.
TGTGCCAGCAGTTACTCGAGTGGAGGGGAGCAGTACTTC
CASSYSSGGEQYF
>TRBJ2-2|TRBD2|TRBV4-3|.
TGCGCCAGCAGCCTCCTGGGTGTAGCGGGGGGGGCCGGGGAGCTGTTTTTT
CASSLLGVAGGAGELFF